This TCR beta chain was sequenced for a study of T cells in Graves' hyperthyroidism and ophthalmopathy. Findings and limits, study-wide: Ophthalmopathy got predicted by the model a median around six months before its onset. In the blood, most expanded thyroid clonotypes above 0.001 appeared as well.

It was RNA transcripts that yielded the amplified TCR beta CDR3 regions. The TCR CDR3 first-round RT-PCR relied on the HTBI primer set. MiXCR was run by TCRdb on the multiplex PCR reads, yielding one entry per CDR3 protein. Of more than 500,000 distinct CDR3 sequences in the sample, 46% were seen once. Patients showing uncontrolled infection, other autoimmune disease, pregnancy or lactation were ineligible. Diagnosis rested on symptoms, serum thyroxine and TRAb, thyroid ultrasound, and orbital computed tomography. This clonotype occurred many times. Antigen unknown. The CDR3 consists of 15 residues. The germline V gene encodes CDR1 SGHRS and CDR2 YFSETQ. V gave up 3 bases and J gave up 4 bases; unmatched junction bases: 7.

The rearrangement links TRBV5-1 to TRBJ1-3, with 7 bases matching TRBD1. This TCR was recovered from an adult woman with Graves' disease, either hyperthyroidism or ophthalmopathy (not recorded which). The sequenced sample was peripheral blood or thyroid tissue (not recorded which). CDR3 sequence reads: CASSYVPGQGNTIYF. As DNA, the CDR3 is TGCGCCAGCAGCTACGTCCCGGGACAGGGAAACACCATATATTTT.